Detailed here is one TCR beta chain. The data are from a study of shared clonotypes between healthy human individuals. Assay used: immunoSEQ multiplex PCR; TCRdb lists only in-frame clones, some missing. The sample consists of 2 million to 2.5 million clones, over 85% of them appearing once. The CDR3 length is 14 residues. Losses at the gene ends were 6 bases for V and 5 bases for J; bases not matched to a gene: 4. The V gene's germline CDR1 is WSHSY and CDR2 SAAADI. Sequencing input: naive CD4+ T cells from PBMCs. Subset indicated: CD45RA+ positively selected. This sequence was found in a man between 18 and 35 years old in good health. Some clones in this sample may be carry-over from other donors' samples. The rearrangement links TRBV10-2 to TRBJ2-1, with TRBD2 matching over 10 bases. The CDR3: CASRSGRANNEQFF. CDR3 DNA: TGCGCCAGCAGGAGCGGGAGGGCCAACAATGAGCAGTTCTTC.